Shown below are 25 T cell receptor beta chains from a single sample sequenced in a study of blood T cell repertoires in COVID-19. The table came from immunoSEQ multiplex PCR; TCRdb's copy has only in-frame clones and leaves some out. The repertoire consists of some 200,000 clones, with about 93% occurring once and the leading ten covering approximately 0.8%. The sample consisted of peripheral blood. The source is a man younger than 40 with COVID-19, enrolled during active disease.

The chain carries TRBV27 and TRBJ1-6; TRBD1 agrees at 12 bases. The germline CDR1 and CDR2 sequences are MNHEY and SMNVEV (reference sequence). The CDR3 spans 16 residues. V shed 2 bases and J 5 bases; nucleotides not matched to a gene: 1. The CDR3 region is CASSLGTGGDNSPLHF. CDR3 bases: TGTGCCAGCAGTTTAGGGACAGGGGGCGATAATTCACCCCTCCACTTT.

The chain combines TRBV7-2 with TRBJ2-7; D unresolved. CDR1 SGHTA and CDR2 FQGNSA come from the germline V gene. Trimming shortened V by 3 bases and J by 6 bases, and 15 bases separated the two germline ends. The CDR3 sequence is 14 residues long. The CDR3 loop is CASSFSLEVGEQYF. CDR3 in DNA: TGTGCCAGCAGCTTTTCCCTAGAAGTTGGCGAGCAGTACTTC.

This chain uses TRBV28 with TRBJ2-5, with D possibly being TRBD2 (5 bases). The CDR3 loop spans 13 amino acids. CDR1 is MDHEN, CDR2 SYDVKM, per germline. V was clipped by 6 bases and J by 3 bases, with 11 bases between them. This CDR3 is CASRRGREETQYF. The CDR3 DNA follows: TGTGCCAGCAGACGAGGGCGGGAAGAGACCCAGTACTTC.

The rearrangement links TRBV11-1 to TRBJ1-6, with 7 nucleotides matching TRBD1. The CDR3 consists of 15 residues. The germline V gene has CDR1 SGHAT and CDR2 FQDESV (reference sequence). The ends lost 3 bases at V and 10 bases at J; junction bases unmatched: 9. The CDR3 sequence is CASSFFPRGESPLHF. CDR3 sequence (DNA): TGTGCCAGCAGCTTTTTCCCCAGGGGGGAATCACCCCTCCACTTT.

The CDR3 is CASSLRGTGVWNSPLHF. CDR3 in DNA: TGTGCCAGCAGCTTAAGAGGGACAGGGGTTTGGAATTCACCCCTCCACTTT. J is TRBJ1-6 and V is TRBV7-3, with 10 bases matching TRBD1. Per the germline V gene, CDR1 is SGHTA and CDR2 is FQGTGA. CDR3 length: 17 amino acids. The trim removed 1 base at V and 7 bases at J, leaving 7 bases unmatched.

The chain employs TRBV7-6 and TRBJ1-3, with a possible D match to TRBD1 (5 bases). The germline V and J ends were trimmed by 5 bases and 2 bases, with 7 bases remaining between them. Germline CDR1 is SGHVS and CDR2 is FNYEAQ. This CDR3 is built from 13 residues. This CDR3 reads CASSDRAGNTIYF. CDR3 coding DNA: TGTGCCAGCAGCGACAGAGCTGGAAACACCATATATTTT.

The rearrangement links TRBV6-1 to TRBJ2-1; D unclear. Looked up from germline, CDR1 is MNHNS and CDR2 is SASEGT. This CDR3 comprises 14 residues. Trimming left V 0 bases short and J 9 bases short, with 12 bases between. CDR3 DNA sequence: TGTGCCAGCAGTGAAGCAAGGATAACGGGTGAGCAGTTCTTC. Translation: CASSEARITGEQFF.

This clone was found once. This chain uses TRBV5-1 with TRBJ1-1, with a possible D match to TRBD1 (5 bases). V lost 0 bases to trimming and J lost 3 bases, with 9 bases between them. The V gene's germline CDR1 is SGHRS and CDR2 YFSETQ. The CDR3 totals 14 residues. In DNA form, the CDR3 reads TGCGCCAGCAGCTTGGGACAGCGAGACACTGAAGCTTTCTTT. Its protein product is CASSLGQRDTEAFF.

The chain links TRBV7-2 to TRBJ1-1; 9 bases fit TRBD1. Per the germline V gene, CDR1 is SGHTA and CDR2 is FQGNSA. CDR3 length equals 15 residues. V lost 5 bases and J lost 7; bases outside the gene matches: 11. CDR3 nucleotides: TGTGCCAGCAGCAGGCCCGGGACAGGGATTTTTGAAGCTTTCTTT. As protein: CASSRPGTGIFEAFF. The entire variable domain, with the rest obtained from reference TRBV7-2 and TRBJ1-1, is as follows: GAGVSQSPSNKVTEKGKDVELRCDPISGHTALYWYRQSLGQGLEFLIYFQGNSAPDKSGLPSDRFSAERTGGSVSTLTIQRTQQEDSAVYLCASSRPGTGIFEAFFGQGTRLTVV.

This clone was found once. In nucleotides, the CDR3 is TGTGCCAGCAGCCAACTGGCAGGGGCGAACACTGAAGCTTTCTTT. This gives the protein CASSQLAGANTEAFF. The rearrangement links TRBV14 to TRBJ1-1; D possibly corresponds to TRBD1 (6 bases). With 2 bases removed from V and 1 base from J, the gap between germline ends came to 11 bases. This CDR3 has 15 residues. Germline V gene lookup returns CDR1 SGHDN and CDR2 FVKESK.

The chain couples TRBV4-2 to TRBJ2-1; 8 nucleotides agree with TRBD2. The ends lost 4 bases at V and 5 bases at J; junction bases unmatched: 10. The V gene's germline CDR1 is LGHNA and CDR2 YNFKEQ. There are 16 residues in the CDR3. Here the CDR3 reads CASSPVLPGGHNEQFF. The CDR3 DNA sequence: TGTGCCAGCAGCCCCGTACTACCGGGGGGGCACAATGAGCAGTTCTTC.

The chain links TRBV5-4 to TRBJ1-6; TRBD1 aligns across 8 bases. Trimming cost V 4 bases and J 6 bases; bases outside gene matches: 6. There are 15 residues in the CDR3. Germline-derived CDR1 and CDR2 are SGHNT and YYREEE (reference sequence). CDR3 DNA sequence: TGTGCCAGCAGCCCAAGTACAGGGGGTAATTCACCCCTCCACTTT. Its protein is CASSPSTGGNSPLHF.

The chain recombines TRBV11-3 with TRBJ2-1, with 7 positions matching TRBD2. This CDR3 comprises 15 residues. Germline CDR1 reads SGHNT; CDR2 reads YENEEA. V gave up 2 bases and J gave up 7 bases; unmatched junction bases: 8. CDR3 DNA: TGTGCCAGCAGCTTATGGGGGGGGGAGAGGAATGAGCAGTTCTTC. Protein: CASSLWGGERNEQFF.

This chain uses TRBV5-5 with TRBJ1-4, with D maybe TRBD1 (5 bases). The ends were cut back, 1 base at V and 7 bases at J, with 17 bases in the middle. The V gene's germline CDR1 is SGHKS and CDR2 YYEKEE (reference sequence). The CDR3 has 16 residues. The CDR3 coding sequence is TGTGCCAGCAGCTTGCGGGTTAGCCCGGGGGGTGAAAAACTGTTTTTT. Its translation: CASSLRVSPGGEKLFF.

This clone was recorded once. The chain employs TRBV2 and TRBJ1-6; D gene unclear. The CDR3 has 16 amino acids. Germline-derived CDR1 and CDR2 are SNHLY and FYNNEI. V dropped 4 bases and J dropped 0 bases, with 10 bases sitting between them. The chain's CDR3 is CASSVRRSSYNSPLHF. CDR3 sequence (DNA): TGTGCCAGCAGTGTGAGGCGAAGCTCCTATAATTCACCCCTCCACTTT.

The chain employs TRBV18 and TRBJ2-3; no firm D call. The CDR3 contains 12 residues. V lost 2 bases and J lost 4, with 4 bases in between. Germline CDR1 KGHSH, CDR2 LQKENI. The CDR3 bases are TGTGCCAGCTCACCATCTCCAGATACGCAGTATTTT. It yields the protein CASSPSPDTQYF. The full variable domain, with the rest looked up from reference TRBV18 and TRBJ2-3, is NAGVMQNPRHLVRRRGQEARLRCSPMKGHSHVYWYRQLPEEGLKFMVYLQKENIIDESGMPKERFSAEFPKEGPSILRIQQVVRGDSAAYFCASSPSPDTQYFGPGTRLTVL.

The gene calls are TRBV9 and TRBJ2-2; possibly TRBD2 for D (5 bases). V shed 0 bases and J shed 5 bases, with 5 bases lying between them. This CDR3 is built from 13 residues. CDR1 is SGDLS, CDR2 YYNGEE, per germline. The CDR3 spells CASSVVATGELFF. DNA of the CDR3: TGTGCCAGCAGCGTAGTAGCGACCGGGGAGCTGTTTTTT.

The V and J genes are TRBV5-5 and TRBJ1-4; 7 bases are shared with TRBD1. The V and J ends lost 5 bases and 6 bases, in that order; junction bases with no gene match: 7. CDR1 SGHKS and CDR2 YYEKEE come from the germline V gene (reference sequence). This CDR3 is built from 14 residues. The chain's CDR3 is CASSFRGLDEKLFF. Written as DNA, the CDR3 is TGTGCCAGCAGTTTTAGGGGGCTTGATGAAAAACTGTTTTTT.

The chain joins TRBV7-2 to TRBJ2-7; 8 bases are shared with TRBD2. Trimming took 5 bases from V and 0 from J; bases not matched to a gene: 9. CDR1 and CDR2 (germline): SGHTA, FQGNSA. The CDR3 contains 16 residues. The CDR3 sequence: CASSPLGGGTSYEQYF. DNA of the CDR3: TGTGCCAGCAGCCCCCTTGGCGGGGGGACCTCCTACGAGCAGTACTTC. Full variable domain (outside the CDR3, taken from reference TRBV7-2 and TRBJ2-7): GAGVSQSPSNKVTEKGKDVELRCDPISGHTALYWYRQSLGQGLEFLIYFQGNSAPDKSGLPSDRFSAERTGGSVSTLTIQRTQQEDSAVYLCASSPLGGGTSYEQYFGPGTRLTVT.

The chain joins TRBV19 to TRBJ1-1; D gene ambiguous. Germline V gives CDR1 LNHDA, CDR2 SQIVND (reference sequence). The CDR3 extends over 13 amino acids. V lost 9 bases to trimming and J lost 0 bases, with 11 bases between them. CDR3 bases: TGTGCCAGCCGGCGGGCTATGAACACTGAAGCTTTCTTT. This gives the protein CASRRAMNTEAFF.

The chain uses TRBV30 and TRBJ1-1; D uncertain. Deletions cut 6 bases from V and 3 bases from J, with 8 bases between. The CDR3 has 11 amino acids. Per germline, CDR1 GTSNPN and CDR2 SVGIG (reference sequence). The CDR3 loop is CACGRDTEAFF. The CDR3 nucleotides read TGTGCCTGTGGGAGGGACACTGAAGCTTTCTTT. Filled out from reference TRBV30 and TRBJ1-1, the complete variable domain reads SQTIHQWPATLVQPVGSPLSLECTVEGTSNPNLYWYRQAAGRGLQLLFYSVGIGQISSEVPQNLSASRPQDRQFILSSKKLLLSDSGFYLCACGRDTEAFFGQGTRLTVV.

The CDR3 DNA is TGTGCCAGCAGCCAGATTGGACTAGCGGAGTACGCTGGGGCCAACGTCCTGACTTTC. Translating it yields CASSQIGLAEYAGANVLTF. The rearrangement links TRBV14 to TRBJ2-6; 10 bases fit TRBD2. Germline assignment: CDR1 SGHDN and CDR2 FVKESK. The CDR3 loop spans 19 amino acids. With V trimmed by 3 bases and J by 2 bases, 10 bases remained unmatched.

This sequence joins TRBV11-3 and TRBJ2-5; D is unresolved. CDR1 SGHNT and CDR2 YENEEA come from the germline V gene. The CDR3 loop spans 13 amino acids. Trimming cost V 3 bases and J 2 bases, with 7 bases left between them. CDR3: CASSLNSQETQYF. CDR3 DNA sequence: TGTGCCAGCAGCTTGAACTCGCAAGAGACCCAGTACTTC.

CDR3 loop: CASSDDPRGTDTQYF. In nucleotides, the CDR3 is TGCGCCAGCAGTGACGACCCCCGAGGTACAGATACGCAGTATTTT. The chain joins TRBV10-1 to TRBJ2-3; D gene unclear. V was pared by 3 bases and J by 3 bases, with 13 bases between. Germline V lookup: CDR1 WNHNN, CDR2 SYGVQD (reference sequence). The CDR3 runs to 15 residues.

The V gene is TRBV5-1, the J gene TRBJ2-5; D is undetermined. The CDR3 has 14 amino acids. V was trimmed by 0 bases and J by 2 bases, leaving 8 bases between them. Germline assignment: CDR1 SGHRS and CDR2 YFSETQ. CDR3 region: CASSLEYIQETQYF. In DNA form, the CDR3 reads TGCGCCAGCAGCTTGGAATACATACAAGAGACCCAGTACTTC.